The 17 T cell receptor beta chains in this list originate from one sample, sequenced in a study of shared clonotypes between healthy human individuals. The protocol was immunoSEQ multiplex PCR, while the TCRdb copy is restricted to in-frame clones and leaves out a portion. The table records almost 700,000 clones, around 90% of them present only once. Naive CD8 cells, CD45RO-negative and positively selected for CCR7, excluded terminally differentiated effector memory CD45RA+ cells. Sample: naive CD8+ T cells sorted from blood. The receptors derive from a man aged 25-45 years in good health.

For the CDR3, the DNA is TGTGCCAGCAGTTTATGGCTGGACCCCAATGAGCAGTTCTTC. Its translation: CASSLWLDPNEQFF. The V gene is TRBV28, the J gene TRBJ2-1; D unclear. The CDR3 extends over 14 amino acids. Germline V CDR1 and CDR2: MDHEN, SYDVKM. Deletions cut 0 bases from V and 6 bases from J, with 9 bases between.

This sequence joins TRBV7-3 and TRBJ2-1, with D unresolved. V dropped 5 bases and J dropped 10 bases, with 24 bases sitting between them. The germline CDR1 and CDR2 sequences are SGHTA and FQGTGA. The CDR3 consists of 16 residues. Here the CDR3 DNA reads TGTGCCAGCAGCATAAGACCGGGCCACCCGGCTGGGGAGCAGTTCTTC. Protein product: CASSIRPGHPAGEQFF.

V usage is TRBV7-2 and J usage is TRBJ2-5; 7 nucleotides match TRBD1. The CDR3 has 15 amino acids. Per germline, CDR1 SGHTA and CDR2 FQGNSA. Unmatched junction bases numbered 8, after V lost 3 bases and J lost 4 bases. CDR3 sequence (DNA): TGTGCCAGCAGCTTGGACAGGTTTCTACGAGAGACCCAGTACTTC. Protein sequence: CASSLDRFLRETQYF.

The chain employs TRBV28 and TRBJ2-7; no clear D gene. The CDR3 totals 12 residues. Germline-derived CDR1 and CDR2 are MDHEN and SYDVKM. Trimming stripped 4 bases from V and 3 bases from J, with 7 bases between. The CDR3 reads CASSSLHYEQYF. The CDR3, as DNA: TGTGCCAGCAGTTCCCTCCACTACGAGCAGTACTTC.

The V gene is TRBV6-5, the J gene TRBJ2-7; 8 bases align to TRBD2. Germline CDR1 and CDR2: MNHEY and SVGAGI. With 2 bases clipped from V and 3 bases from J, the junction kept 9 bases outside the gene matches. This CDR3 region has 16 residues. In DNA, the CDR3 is TGTGCCAGCAGTTACACACGGCTAGCGGGCCGCTACGAGCAGTACTTC. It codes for CASSYTRLAGRYEQYF.

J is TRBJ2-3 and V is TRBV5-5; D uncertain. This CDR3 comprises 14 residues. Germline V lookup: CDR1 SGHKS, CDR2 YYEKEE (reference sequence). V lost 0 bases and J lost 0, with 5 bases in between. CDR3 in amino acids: CASSLVRSTDTQYF. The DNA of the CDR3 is TGTGCCAGCAGCTTGGTCAGGAGCACAGATACGCAGTATTTT.

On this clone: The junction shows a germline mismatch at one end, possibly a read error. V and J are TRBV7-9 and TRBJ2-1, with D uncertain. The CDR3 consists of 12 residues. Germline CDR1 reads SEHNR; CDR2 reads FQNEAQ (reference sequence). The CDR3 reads CASSPSDNEQFF. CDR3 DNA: TGTGCCAGCAGCCCCTCCGACAATGAGCAGTTCTTC.

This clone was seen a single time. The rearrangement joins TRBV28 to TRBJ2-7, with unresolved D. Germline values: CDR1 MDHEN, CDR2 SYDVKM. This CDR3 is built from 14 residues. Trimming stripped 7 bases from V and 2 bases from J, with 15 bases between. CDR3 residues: CASNQPRRAYEQYF. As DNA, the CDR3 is TGTGCCAGCAACCAGCCACGTCGCGCCTACGAGCAGTACTTC.

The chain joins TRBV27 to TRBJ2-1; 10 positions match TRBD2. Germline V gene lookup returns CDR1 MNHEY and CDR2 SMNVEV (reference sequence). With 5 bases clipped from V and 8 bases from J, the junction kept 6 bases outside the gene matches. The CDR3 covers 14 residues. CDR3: CASSDGTSVDEQFF. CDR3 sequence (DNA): TGTGCCAGCAGTGACGGGACTAGCGTCGATGAGCAGTTCTTC.

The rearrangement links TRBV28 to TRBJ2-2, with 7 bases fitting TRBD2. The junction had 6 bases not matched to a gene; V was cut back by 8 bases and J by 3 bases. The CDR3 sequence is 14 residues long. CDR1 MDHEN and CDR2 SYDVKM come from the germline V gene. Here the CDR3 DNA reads TGTGCCAGCCGACGGGAGGTGTACACCGGGGAGCTGTTTTTT. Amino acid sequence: CASRREVYTGELFF.

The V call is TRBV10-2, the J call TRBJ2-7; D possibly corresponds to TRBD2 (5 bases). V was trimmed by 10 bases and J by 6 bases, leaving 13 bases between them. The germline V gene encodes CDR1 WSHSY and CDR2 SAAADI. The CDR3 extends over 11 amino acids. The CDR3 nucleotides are TGCGCCACCGGAGGCCCCCTCGAGCAGTACTTC. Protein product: CATGGPLEQYF.

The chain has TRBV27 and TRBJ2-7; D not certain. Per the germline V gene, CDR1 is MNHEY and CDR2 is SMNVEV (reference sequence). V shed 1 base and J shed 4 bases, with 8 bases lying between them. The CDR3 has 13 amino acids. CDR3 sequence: CASSLYSEYEQYF. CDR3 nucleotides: TGTGCCAGCAGTTTATATTCGGAGTACGAGCAGTACTTC.

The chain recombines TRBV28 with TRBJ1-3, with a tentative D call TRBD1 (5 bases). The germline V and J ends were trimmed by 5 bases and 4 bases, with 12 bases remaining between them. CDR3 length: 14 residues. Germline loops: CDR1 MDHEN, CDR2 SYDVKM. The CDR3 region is CASSAGGAGNTIYF. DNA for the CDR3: TGTGCCAGCAGTGCGGGAGGGGCCGGAAACACCATATATTTT.

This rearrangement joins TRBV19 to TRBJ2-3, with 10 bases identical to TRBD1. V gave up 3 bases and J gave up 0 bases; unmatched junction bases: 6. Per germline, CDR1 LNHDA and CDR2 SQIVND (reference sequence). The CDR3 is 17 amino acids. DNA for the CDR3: TGTGCCAGTAGTATGGGAAGGGACAGGGGAAGCACAGATACGCAGTATTTT. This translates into CASSMGRDRGSTDTQYF.

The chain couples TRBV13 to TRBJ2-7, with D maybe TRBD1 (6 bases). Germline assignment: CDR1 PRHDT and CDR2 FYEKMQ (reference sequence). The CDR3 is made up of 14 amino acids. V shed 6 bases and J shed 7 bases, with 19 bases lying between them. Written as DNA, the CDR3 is TGTGCCAGCAGTAGGGGGTCCCACCAGTGGGAGCAGTACTTC. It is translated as CASSRGSHQWEQYF.

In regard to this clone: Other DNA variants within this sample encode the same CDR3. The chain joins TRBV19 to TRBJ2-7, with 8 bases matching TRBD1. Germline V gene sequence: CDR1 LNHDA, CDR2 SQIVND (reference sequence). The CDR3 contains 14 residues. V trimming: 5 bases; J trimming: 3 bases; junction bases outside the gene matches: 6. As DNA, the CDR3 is TGTGCCAGTAGTGCCGCTGGACAGGGCTACGAGCAGTACTTC. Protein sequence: CASSAAGQGYEQYF.

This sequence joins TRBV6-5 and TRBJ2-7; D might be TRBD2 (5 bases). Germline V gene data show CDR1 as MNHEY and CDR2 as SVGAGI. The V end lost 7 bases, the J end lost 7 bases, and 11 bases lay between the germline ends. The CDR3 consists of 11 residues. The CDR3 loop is CASTLAEEQYF. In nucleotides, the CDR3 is TGTGCCAGCACCCTAGCCGAGGAGCAGTACTTC.